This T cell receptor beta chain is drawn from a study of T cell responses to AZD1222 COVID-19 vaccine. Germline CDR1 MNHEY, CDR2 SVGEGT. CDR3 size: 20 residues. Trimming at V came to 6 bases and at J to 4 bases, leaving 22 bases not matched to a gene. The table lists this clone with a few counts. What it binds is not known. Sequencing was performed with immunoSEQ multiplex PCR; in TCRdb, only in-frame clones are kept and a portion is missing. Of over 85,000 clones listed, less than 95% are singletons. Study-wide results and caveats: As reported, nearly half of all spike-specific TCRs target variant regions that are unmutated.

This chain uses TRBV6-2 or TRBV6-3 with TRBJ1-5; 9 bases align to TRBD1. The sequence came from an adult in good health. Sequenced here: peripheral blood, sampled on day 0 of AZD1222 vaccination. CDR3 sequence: CASSHRWTGALVRPNQPQHF. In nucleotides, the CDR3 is TGTGCCAGCAGCCACCGGTGGACAGGGGCCCTGGTTAGGCCAAATCAGCCCCAGCATTTT.